The 3 T cell receptor beta chains below were found in one sample sequenced in a study of blood T cell repertoires in COVID-19. The repertoire was sequenced with immunoSEQ multiplex PCR; TCRdb's copy has only in-frame clones and lacks some. The sample comprises 150,000 to 200,000 clones, roughly 89% of which are singletons, and under 15% rests with the top ten. Material for sequencing was peripheral blood. The receptors were gathered from a woman between 65 and 79 years old with COVID-19, enrolled during active disease.

This clone is a singleton in its sample. The V and J genes are TRBV6-4 and TRBJ1-5, with D hard to call. Germline CDR1 reads MRHNA; CDR2 reads SNTAGT. Trimming took 3 bases from V and 9 from J, leaving 12 bases between them. The CDR3 covers 13 residues. The CDR3 is CASSEESEGPQHF. The CDR3 DNA reads as TGTGCCAGCAGTGAGGAGTCGGAGGGGCCCCAGCATTTT.

The rearrangement links TRBV5-4 to TRBJ2-7; 8 nucleotides line up with TRBD1. CDR1 is SGHNT and CDR2 is YYREEE in the germline V gene (reference sequence). Unmatched junction bases numbered 8, after V lost 5 bases and J lost 1 base. The length of the CDR3 is 15 residues. As DNA, the CDR3 is TGTGCCAGCAGGCCGGGACAGGCCCTATCCTACGAGCAGTACTTC. Translation: CASRPGQALSYEQYF.

This clone was observed once. Other nucleotide sequences from this sample produce the same CDR3. This sequence joins TRBV10-3 and TRBJ1-2; 7 nucleotides agree with TRBD1. The CDR3 runs to 13 residues. CDR1 is ENHRY and CDR2 is SYGVKD in the germline V gene. J lost 2 bases, V lost 5 bases, and 2 bases had no gene match. Written as DNA, the CDR3 is TGTGCCATCAGTCCACAGGGGAACTATGGCTACACCTTC. Translating it yields CAISPQGNYGYTF.